A single sample is the source of the 26 T cell receptor beta chains below, sequenced in a study of CD8 T cells in Susac syndrome. Reverse transcription of roughly 0.45 to 1 ug RNA was performed with random hexamers. TCRdb processed the immunoSEQ multiplex PCR reads anew with MiXCR; each CDR3 protein has one entry. There are around 200,000 distinct CDR3 sequences in the sample; around 95% occur only once, and under 0.095% lies in the top ten. Source material: CD4+ T cells from PBMCs. These receptors all come from a human donor with multiple sclerosis.

This rearrangement joins TRBV30 to TRBJ1-2; TRBD1 matches 10 bases. CDR1 GTSNPN and CDR2 SVGIG come from the germline V gene (reference sequence). The CDR3 runs 14 residues. CDR3 residues: CVHRPGQGHYGYTF. In DNA, the CDR3 is TGTGTCCACCGTCCGGGACAGGGGCACTATGGCTACACCTTC.

The gene calls are TRBV2 and TRBJ2-3; D remains ambiguous. Between the trimmed V and J ends, which lost 5 bases and 5 bases, there was a span of 14 bases. Germline CDR1 SNHLY, CDR2 FYNNEI. The CDR3 runs to 14 residues. CDR3 protein: CASSLGSTGDTQYF. For the CDR3, the DNA is TGTGCCAGCAGTCTGGGTTCCACGGGAGATACGCAGTATTTT.

This clonotype appeared once. The rearrangement joins TRBV20-1 to TRBJ1-5; TRBD1 is a possible D gene (5 bases). CDR3 length: 13 amino acids. Trimming pared 3 bases from V and 7 bases from J, leaving 13 bases between. Germline CDR1 is DFQATT and CDR2 is SNEGSKA (reference sequence). Here the CDR3 DNA reads TGCAGTGCTAGCTGGGACGTTGGACAGCCCCAGCATTTT. Amino acids: CSASWDVGQPQHF.

The J gene is TRBJ2-2, the V gene TRBV7-3, with 9 bases that match TRBD1. This CDR3 contains 14 residues. V dropped 5 bases and J dropped 7; count of bases not matched to a gene: 5. Germline CDR1 SGHTA, CDR2 FQGTGA. CDR3 region: CASSPGQGVGELFF. In nucleotides, the CDR3 is TGTGCCAGCAGCCCGGGACAGGGAGTCGGGGAGCTGTTTTTT.

The chain couples TRBV20-1 to TRBJ2-3, with 8 bases fitting TRBD2. V was clipped by 0 bases and J by 5 bases; unmatched bases: 7. CDR1 is DFQATT, CDR2 SNEGSKA, per germline (reference sequence). There are 15 residues in the CDR3. CDR3 protein: CSARDLRGVIDTQYF. The CDR3, as DNA: TGCAGTGCTAGAGATCTGCGGGGGGTTATAGATACGCAGTATTTT.

V usage is TRBV18 and J usage is TRBJ1-2, with 7 bases identical to TRBD1. J gave up 1 base and V 2 bases, and 1 base lay outside the gene matches. This CDR3 has 14 amino acids. Germline V CDR1 and CDR2: KGHSH, LQKENI. The CDR3 nucleotides read TGTGCCAGCTCACCAACAGGGGATAACTATGGCTACACCTTC. Translated: CASSPTGDNYGYTF.

The chain employs TRBV2 and TRBJ2-5, with a tentative D call TRBD2 (6 bases). Germline CDR1 reads SNHLY; CDR2 reads FYNNEI. The V end lost 4 bases, the J end lost 2 bases, and 11 bases lay between the germline ends. The CDR3 runs 14 residues. CDR3 sequence: CASSVRGGQETQYF. The CDR3 region has the DNA TGTGCCAGCAGTGTTCGAGGAGGGCAAGAGACCCAGTACTTC.

This clonotype was detected once. This rearrangement joins TRBV29-1 to TRBJ2-3, with D perhaps matching TRBD1 (5 bases). Trimming removed 6 bases at V and 0 bases at J, with 7 bases between. There are 12 residues in the CDR3. Germline V gene lookup returns CDR1 SQVTM and CDR2 ANQGSEA. DNA of the CDR3: TGCAGCGTCCGACAGAGCACAGATACGCAGTATTTT. Its protein is CSVRQSTDTQYF.

This sequence joins TRBV29-1 and TRBJ2-7; D is perhaps TRBD2 (5 bases). Germline CDR1 SQVTM, CDR2 ANQGSEA. Trimming cost V 6 bases and J 5 bases, with 11 bases left between them. The CDR3 is made up of 11 amino acids. This CDR3 is CSVRGLHEQYF. CDR3 in DNA: TGCAGCGTACGGGGTCTCCACGAGCAGTACTTC.

The rearrangement joins TRBV11-2 to TRBJ1-2; D is unclear. The CDR3 spans 15 residues. V was pared by 5 bases and J by 4 bases, with 17 bases between. From germline, CDR1 is SGHAT and CDR2 FQNNGV. CDR3 bases: TGTGCCAGCAGCCTACTAGTGGGCGGCTCCTATGGCTACACCTTC. As protein: CASSLLVGGSYGYTF.

V gene TRBV3-1 combines with J gene TRBJ2-3; D unresolved. The CDR3 has 16 amino acids. Trimming removed 1 base at V and 0 bases at J, with 11 bases between. Germline assignment: CDR1 LGHDT and CDR2 YNNKEL (reference sequence). The CDR3 reads CASSQGSRASTDTQYF. The CDR3 nucleotides read TGTGCCAGCAGCCAAGGTAGTCGAGCTAGCACAGATACGCAGTATTTT.

The chain carries TRBV7-2 and TRBJ2-5, with 9 positions matching TRBD2. The CDR3 covers 16 residues. The germline V gene has CDR1 SGHTA and CDR2 FQGNSA. V trimming: 5 bases; J trimming: 5 bases; junction bases outside the gene matches: 12. CDR3 sequence reads: CASSAWVAGGQETQYF. DNA of the CDR3: TGTGCCAGCAGCGCCTGGGTCGCGGGGGGGCAGGAGACCCAGTACTTC.

The genes are TRBV20-1 and TRBJ2-1; 11 positions agree with TRBD2. The ends lost 0 bases at V and 7 bases at J; junction bases unmatched: 11. Germline V gives CDR1 DFQATT, CDR2 SNEGSKA (reference sequence). The CDR3 length is 17 residues. The CDR3 region is CSARESSGGIGRNEQFF. The CDR3 nucleotides read TGCAGTGCTAGAGAGTCTAGCGGGGGGATTGGGCGGAATGAGCAGTTCTTC.

The DNA of the CDR3 is TGTGCCAGCAGCGTGGGGGGTTTCACAGATACGCAGTATTTT. The encoded protein is CASSVGGFTDTQYF. The V and J genes are TRBV7-2 and TRBJ2-3; the D gene is possibly TRBD2 (6 bases). The CDR3 has 14 residues. Trimming took 5 bases from V and 2 from J, leaving 11 bases between them. Germline CDR1 SGHTA, CDR2 FQGNSA.

This rearrangement joins TRBV7-9 to TRBJ1-2; perhaps TRBD1 as D (5 bases). The CDR3 sequence is 14 residues long. Looked up from germline, CDR1 is SEHNR and CDR2 is FQNEAQ (reference sequence). V gave up 5 bases and J gave up 8 bases, with 18 bases separating them. The CDR3 sequence: CASSIRTGLGGYTF. As DNA, the CDR3 is TGTGCCAGCAGCATTCGGACGGGGCTAGGAGGCTACACCTTC.

The chain links TRBV12-3 or TRBV12-4 to TRBJ1-5, with D unclear. The CDR3 extends over 17 amino acids. Trimming took 4 bases from V and 0 from J, leaving 16 bases between them. The DNA for the CDR3 is TGTGCCAGCAGTTCAGGACGGACTACGGTTAGCAATCAGCCCCAGCATTTT. Residues: CASSSGRTTVSNQPQHF.

The chain is built from TRBV27 and TRBJ1-6; 9 bases fit TRBD1. V lost 3 bases, J lost 1 base, and 4 bases stayed unmatched. Looked up from germline, CDR1 is MNHEY and CDR2 is SMNVEV (reference sequence). The CDR3 loop spans 17 amino acids. CDR3 amino acids: CASSFGTGMSYNSPLHF. CDR3 in DNA: TGTGCCAGCAGTTTTGGGACAGGGATGTCCTATAATTCACCCCTCCACTTT.

The chain couples TRBV9 to TRBJ2-3; 9 bases are a match to TRBD1. J gave up 8 bases and V 5 bases, and 12 bases lay outside the gene matches. The CDR3 is made up of 15 amino acids. Per the germline V gene, CDR1 is SGDLS and CDR2 is YYNGEE. The CDR3 DNA follows: TGTGCCAGCAGTGAAACCGGGACAGGGTCTGGTACGCAGTATTTT. The encoded protein is CASSETGTGSGTQYF.

The rearrangement links TRBV25-1 to TRBJ2-4, with D unresolved. CDR3 size: 14 residues. Trimming cost V 4 bases and J 0 bases, with 7 bases left between them. Germline V gene sequence: CDR1 MGHDK, CDR2 SYGVNS. CDR3 in DNA: TGTGCCAGCAGTGGAGGACGAGCCAAAAACATTCAGTACTTC. Translated: CASSGGRAKNIQYF.

The chain combines TRBV20-1 with TRBJ2-3; 10 positions match TRBD1. The CDR3 has 13 residues. J lost 4 bases, V lost 5 bases, and 3 bases had no gene match. The germline CDR1 and CDR2 sequences are DFQATT and SNEGSKA (reference sequence). Here the CDR3 reads CSARQGASDTQYF. The CDR3 coding sequence is TGCAGTGCTCGACAGGGGGCGTCAGATACGCAGTATTTT.

The V call is TRBV9, the J call TRBJ2-2; the D gene is possibly TRBD1 (5 bases). The CDR3 runs to 14 residues. V lost 4 bases, J lost 7 bases, and 14 bases lay in between. CDR1 SGDLS and CDR2 YYNGEE come from the germline V gene. The CDR3 sequence is CASSTQGEGGELFF. The CDR3, as DNA: TGTGCCAGCAGCACTCAAGGGGAAGGCGGGGAGCTGTTTTTT.

For the CDR3, the DNA is TGTGCCACCAGTGGCCCCGGACGGCCCGGGGAGCTGTTTTTT. Its translation: CATSGPGRPGELFF. This chain uses TRBV24-1 with TRBJ2-2; no clear D gene. Germline CDR1 KGHDR, CDR2 SFDVKD. V dropped 5 bases and J dropped 6 bases, with 12 bases sitting between them. The CDR3 runs to 14 residues.

J is TRBJ2-3 and V is TRBV3-1; TRBD2 agrees at 9 bases. Germline CDR1 and CDR2: LGHDT and YNNKEL (reference sequence). V shed 4 bases, J shed 3 bases, and the junction held 5 bases outside the gene matches. This CDR3 comprises 15 residues. The CDR3 sequence is CASSPPGLATDTQYF. Written as DNA, the CDR3 is TGTGCCAGCAGCCCGCCGGGACTAGCTACAGATACGCAGTATTTT.

The chain uses TRBV7-9 and TRBJ1-1; TRBD1 matches 8 bases. This CDR3 comprises 15 residues. CDR1 and CDR2 from the germline V gene are SEHNR and FQNEAQ (reference sequence). Trimming took 5 bases from V and 3 from J; bases not matched to a gene: 8. CDR3 sequence reads: CASSNPRGLYTEAFF. The CDR3 bases are TGTGCCAGCAGCAATCCCAGGGGGCTGTACACTGAAGCTTTCTTT.

The CDR3: CASSPQGGSYNEQFF. The CDR3 coding sequence is TGTGCCAGCAGCCCCCAGGGCGGTTCCTACAATGAGCAGTTCTTC. The V gene is TRBV2, the J gene TRBJ2-1; TRBD1 is a possible D gene (5 bases). This CDR3 contains 15 residues. Trimming removed 6 bases from V and 1 base from J, with 13 bases in between. Germline V gives CDR1 SNHLY, CDR2 FYNNEI. Drawing the rest from reference TRBV2 and TRBJ2-1, the complete variable domain is EPEVTQTPSHQVTQMGQEVILRCVPISNHLYFYWYRQILGQKVEFLVSFYNNEISEKSEIFDDQFSVERPDGSNFTLKIRSTKLEDSAMYFCASSPQGGSYNEQFFGPGTRLTVL.

This rearrangement joins TRBV5-1 to TRBJ2-1; possibly TRBD2 for D (5 bases). Germline V lookup: CDR1 SGHRS, CDR2 YFSETQ. This CDR3 region has 14 residues. Trimming stripped 0 bases from V and 6 bases from J, with 10 bases between. The CDR3: CASSLVTRGNEQFF. CDR3 bases: TGCGCCAGCAGCTTGGTAACCCGGGGCAATGAGCAGTTCTTC. The entire variable domain, with the rest obtained from reference TRBV5-1 and TRBJ2-1, is as follows: KAGVTQTPRYLIKTRGQQVTLSCSPISGHRSVSWYQQTPGQGLQFLFEYFSETQRNKGNFPGRFSGRQFSNSRSEMNVSTLELGDSALYLCASSLVTRGNEQFFGPGTRLTVL.